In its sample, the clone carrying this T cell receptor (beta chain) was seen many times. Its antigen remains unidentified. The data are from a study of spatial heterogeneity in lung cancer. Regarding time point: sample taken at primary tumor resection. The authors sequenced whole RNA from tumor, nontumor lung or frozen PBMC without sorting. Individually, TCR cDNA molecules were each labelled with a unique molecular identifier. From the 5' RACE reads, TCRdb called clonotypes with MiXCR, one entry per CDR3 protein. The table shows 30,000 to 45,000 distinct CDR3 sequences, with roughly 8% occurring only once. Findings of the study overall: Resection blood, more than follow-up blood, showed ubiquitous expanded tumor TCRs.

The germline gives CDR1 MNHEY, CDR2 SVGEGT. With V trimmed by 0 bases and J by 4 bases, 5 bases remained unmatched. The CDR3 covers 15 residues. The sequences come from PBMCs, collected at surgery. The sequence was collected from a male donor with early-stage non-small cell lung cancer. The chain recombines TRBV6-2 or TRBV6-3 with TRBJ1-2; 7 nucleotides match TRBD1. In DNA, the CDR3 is TGTGCCAGCAGTTACTCGGGGACAGAGATCTATGGCTACACCTTC. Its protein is CASSYSGTEIYGYTF.